This T cell receptor beta chain was identified during a study of blood T cells in healthy people across ages. Notes on the study in general: Strong correlation existed between TCR beta diversity and naive T cell percentage.

Primed by a sample-barcoded 5' primer and a J-beta primer mix, a second PCR proceeded for 7 to 11 cycles. TCRdb re-derived calls from the 5' RACE reads in MiXCR, one entry per CDR3 protein. The data show about 1 million distinct CDR3 sequences, around 43% seen once. CDR1 SGHRS and CDR2 YFSETQ come from the germline V gene. V gave up 2 bases and J gave up 6 bases; unmatched junction bases: 4. The CDR3 length is 15 residues. This clonotype was observed a single time. Its antigen is unknown. The source material was blood. This receptor was obtained from a woman aged 60-75 years in good health. The rearrangement links TRBV5-1 to TRBJ1-6; 8 bases match TRBD1. CDR3 nucleotide sequence: TGCGCCAGCAGCTTCGAAACAGGGGGTAATTCACCCCTCCACTTT. Amino acid sequence: CASSFETGGNSPLHF.